This T cell receptor (beta chain) came from a study of T cell repertoires in cytomegalovirus infection. Study background: HLA-C-restricted CMV epitopes, recently identified, and well-studied HLA-B-restricted ones were used by the study. TCR beta signatures that were public indicated CMV infection and matching HLA type.

Regarding this clonotype: No antigen is known for it.

TCRdb used MiXCR to reprocess the reads, holding one entry per CDR3 protein. The sample lists approximately 730,000 distinct CDR3 sequences, under 35% occurring once. Study results and limitations: Adding up the frequency of public TCR beta families identified people who carried CMV plus the relevant HLA.

Germline loops: CDR1 KGHDR, CDR2 SFDVKD. CDR3 length: 14 amino acids. The J segment lost 8 bases and the V segment lost 9 bases, leaving 10 bases of the junction unmatched. The sequence came from a human donor in good health (CMV status not recorded). Some clones in this sample may be carry-over from other donors' samples. The chain couples TRBV24-1 to TRBJ2-2; 8 bases line up with TRBD1. The specimen comprised cultured CD8+ T cells from PBMCs, sampled from culture after CMV antigen stimulation. DNA for the CDR3: TGTGCCACCGAGACAGGGGAACATGAAGGGGAGCTGTTTTTT. It codes for CATETGEHEGELFF.